The clone carrying this T cell receptor (beta chain) was recorded a few times. The data originate from a study of metastatic and nonmetastatic thyroid tumors. CDR1 SNHLY and CDR2 FYNNEI come from the germline V gene. The CDR3 runs to 15 residues. Trimming shortened V by 6 bases and J by 4 bases, and 18 bases separated the two germline ends. Using MiXCR, TCRdb reanalyzed the PCR reads. The repertoire has under 100,000 clones, approximately 9% of them found once; the top ten carry roughly 9%. All patients reached thyroid surgery having received no treatment beforehand. The receptor was derived from a female donor with papillary thyroid cancer or a benign thyroid nodule (not recorded which). Some clones in this sample may be carry-over from other donors' samples. The chain uses TRBV2 and TRBJ1-1; no reliable D call. Sample: blood. CDR3 bases: TGTGCCAGCAGAACGGGAACCAAGTGGGGCACTGAAGCTTTCTTT. Translating it yields CASRTGTKWGTEAFF.